Following are 4 T cell receptor beta chains from one sample sequenced in a study of T cells in Graves' hyperthyroidism and ophthalmopathy. RNA transcripts yielded amplified TCR beta CDR3 regions. When the TCR CDR3 underwent first-round RT-PCR, the HTBI primer set was used. TCRdb used MiXCR to reprocess the multiplex PCR reads, holding one entry per CDR3 protein. Among 200,000 to 300,000 distinct CDR3 sequences, about 24% were seen once, and the ten largest hold roughly 40%. Specimen: blood. The receptor set was obtained from a woman aged 40 to 50 with Graves' ophthalmopathy.

The gene calls are TRBV12-3 or TRBV12-4 and TRBJ1-1, with unresolved D. V lost 5 bases and J lost 1, with 11 bases in between. The CDR3 runs to 14 residues. The DNA of the CDR3 is TGTGCCAGCAGTCAAAGACCCGGGAACACTGAAGCTTTCTTT. The encoded protein is CASSQRPGNTEAFF.

This chain joins TRBV11-2 and TRBJ2-7; a possible D gene is TRBD1 (7 bases). The CDR3 covers 15 residues. Trimming took off 5 bases at V and 2 bases at J, with 16 bases between the two ends. Germline V gene lookup returns CDR1 SGHAT and CDR2 FQNNGV. The chain's CDR3 is CASSPTRDSPYEQYF. The DNA for the CDR3 is TGTGCCAGCAGCCCGACGCGGGACAGCCCCTACGAGCAGTACTTC.

CDR3 protein: CASSPVHISGRAASEETQYF. The CDR3 region has the DNA TGTGCCAGCTCACCGGTTCATATAAGCGGGAGGGCCGCTTCAGAAGAGACCCAGTACTTC. The chain links TRBV11-2 to TRBJ2-5; TRBD2 agrees at 10 bases. CDR3 size: 20 residues. Germline V gene lookup returns CDR1 SGHAT and CDR2 FQNNGV. V was pared by 8 bases and J by 3 bases, with 24 bases of the junction left unmatched.

The table lists this clonotype with many counts. The rearrangement links TRBV27 to TRBJ1-5; TRBD1 is a possible D gene (6 bases). There are 16 residues in the CDR3. V shed 0 bases and J shed 3 bases, with 12 bases lying between them. CDR1 and CDR2 from the germline V gene are MNHEY and SMNVEV (reference sequence). The CDR3 sequence is CASSLSGDTNNQPQHF. CDR3 bases: TGTGCCAGCAGTTTATCGGGGGACACTAACAATCAGCCCCAGCATTTT.